The 24 T cell receptor beta chains reported below all come from one sample, sequenced in a study of cytomegalovirus exposure and HLA in healthy donors. PCR was performed using 60 Vbeta and 13 Jbeta primers. TCRdb's copy holds only in-frame clones and misses some; the assay was immunoSEQ multiplex PCR. The sample yields 80,000 to 90,000 clones, 65% to 85% seen once. What was sequenced was PBMCs. The receptor set was obtained from a man between 25 and 39 years old in good health and CMV-seronegative.

The rearrangement uses TRBV15 and TRBJ1-3; D unclear. Germline CDR1 LNHNV, CDR2 YYDKDF (reference sequence). Deletions cut 0 bases from V and 1 base from J, with 10 bases between. This CDR3 contains 16 residues. CDR3 sequence: CATSRDVPGSGNTIYF. The CDR3 DNA is TGTGCCACCAGCAGAGATGTTCCGGGGTCTGGAAACACCATATATTTT.

This sequence joins TRBV11-1 and TRBJ2-5, with TRBD1 matching over 8 bases. V lost 5 bases to trimming and J lost 3 bases; unmatched junction nucleotides: 5. The CDR3 consists of 14 residues. The germline gives CDR1 SGHAT, CDR2 FQDESV (reference sequence). The CDR3 DNA reads as TGTGCCAGCAGCCGCCGACAGGGGAAAGAGACCCAGTACTTC. The encoded protein is CASSRRQGKETQYF. The whole variable domain, filled in from reference TRBV11-1 and TRBJ2-5, reads EAEVAQSPRYKITEKSQAVAFWCDPISGHATLYWYRQILGQGPELLVQFQDESVVDDSQLPKDRFSAERLKGVDSTLKIQPAELGDSAMYLCASSRRQGKETQYFGPGTRLLVL.

The J gene is TRBJ1-1, the V gene TRBV5-1; D unresolved. The CDR3 is 14 residues long. V lost 3 bases to trimming and J lost 0 bases, with 9 bases between them. CDR1 and CDR2 (germline): SGHRS, YFSETQ. The CDR3 nucleotides are TGCGCCAGCAGCTCCGACACGATGAACACTGAAGCTTTCTTT. Encoded protein: CASSSDTMNTEAFF.

This chain links TRBV5-1 with TRBJ2-7, with D perhaps matching TRBD2 (5 bases). The V gene's germline CDR1 is SGHRS and CDR2 YFSETQ. Trimming cost V 4 bases and J 6 bases, with 14 bases left between them. The CDR3 is 13 amino acids. This CDR3 is CASSKDLGSEQYF. DNA of the CDR3: TGCGCCAGCAGCAAGGACTTGGGCTCCGAGCAGTACTTC.

This chain links TRBV15 with TRBJ1-5; 9 bases fit TRBD1. The junction had 11 bases not matched to a gene; V was cut back by 4 bases and J by 1 base. Germline V gene sequence: CDR1 LNHNV, CDR2 YYDKDF (reference sequence). This CDR3 region has 18 residues. CDR3: CATSTRQGGIVSNQPQHF. Here the CDR3 DNA reads TGTGCCACCAGCACCAGACAGGGGGGGATCGTAAGCAATCAGCCCCAGCATTTT.

This clone was recorded a few times. The chain recombines TRBV28 with TRBJ1-2; 9 bases fit TRBD1. Trimming removed 2 bases from V and 6 bases from J; junction bases left unmatched: 4. This CDR3 is built from 14 residues. Germline V gene data show CDR1 as MDHEN and CDR2 as SYDVKM. CDR3 in amino acids: CASSLGDRVDGYTF. The CDR3 nucleotides read TGTGCCAGCAGTTTAGGGGACAGGGTGGATGGCTACACCTTC.

This chain uses TRBV7-6 with TRBJ2-3, with D possibly TRBD2 on 5 matching bases. This CDR3 spans 14 amino acids. V gave up 5 bases and J gave up 2 bases, with 11 bases separating them. Germline CDR1 is SGHVS and CDR2 is FNYEAQ. CDR3 in amino acids: CASSNRGNTDTQYF. CDR3 bases: TGTGCCAGCAGCAATCGGGGTAACACAGATACGCAGTATTTT.

The rearrangement joins TRBV18 to TRBJ2-1, with a weak D call TRBD2 (5 bases). The CDR3 totals 16 residues. Germline V lookup: CDR1 KGHSH, CDR2 LQKENI. V lost 4 bases and J lost 0, with 13 bases in between. This CDR3 is CASSLTTGISYNEQFF. The CDR3, as DNA: TGTGCCAGCTCACTCACGACGGGGATCTCCTACAATGAGCAGTTCTTC.

The chain uses TRBV2 and TRBJ1-5; D is unresolved. Germline-derived CDR1 and CDR2 are SNHLY and FYNNEI. Trimming took 6 bases from V and 4 from J, leaving 7 bases between them. The CDR3 has 12 amino acids. Here the CDR3 DNA reads TGTGCCAGCAGCACCAGGAATCAGCCCCAGCATTTT. Translating gives CASSTRNQPQHF.

This clone turned up a few times. The gene calls are TRBV2 and TRBJ1-4, with 7 bases lining up with TRBD1. Germline lookup yields CDR1 SNHLY and CDR2 FYNNEI. This CDR3 spans 13 amino acids. Trimming cost V 10 bases and J 6 bases; bases outside gene matches: 8. The CDR3 coding sequence is TGTGCCACCCGGAAGGGGGCGGATGAAAAACTGTTTTTT. This codes for CATRKGADEKLFF.

The V call is TRBV9, the J call TRBJ2-3; 7 bases are shared with TRBD1. J was trimmed by 1 base and V by 0 bases; bases with no gene match: 5. CDR1 and CDR2 from the germline V gene are SGDLS and YYNGEE. The CDR3 covers 16 residues. CDR3 sequence reads: CASSVGTGGRTDTQYF. CDR3 in DNA: TGTGCCAGCAGCGTAGGGACAGGAGGCCGCACAGATACGCAGTATTTT.

The chain uses TRBV5-4 and TRBJ2-1; 7 nucleotides agree with TRBD1. The length of the CDR3 is 15 residues. CDR1 is SGHNT and CDR2 is YYREEE in the germline V gene (reference sequence). Trimming took 2 bases from V and 3 from J; bases not matched to a gene: 5. CDR3 sequence (DNA): TGTGCCAGCAGCTTTGGGACAGCCAACTACAATGAGCAGTTCTTC. Protein product: CASSFGTANYNEQFF.

This clone was detected once. The rearrangement links TRBV6-5 to TRBJ2-1, with TRBD1 matching over 10 bases. Germline CDR1 is MNHEY and CDR2 is SVGAGI. This CDR3 is 15 amino acids long. The V segment lost 5 bases and the J segment 5 bases; nucleotides outside the gene matches: 6. The CDR3 DNA sequence: TGTGCCAGCAGTCTCCCGGGACAGGGGAACAATGAGCAGTTCTTC. Translated, it gives CASSLPGQGNNEQFF.

V is TRBV7-2 and J is TRBJ1-5; tentative D call: TRBD1 (6 bases). Trimming left V 1 base short and J 1 base short, with 11 bases between. The CDR3 extends over 16 amino acids. CDR1 and CDR2 from the germline V gene are SGHTA and FQGNSA. CDR3 DNA: TGTGCCAGCAGCTTAGTTGGCAGGGGAAGCAATCAGCCCCAGCATTTT. This sequence encodes CASSLVGRGSNQPQHF.

Details on this clone: One end of the junction fails to match germline, which may point to a read error. The chain is built from TRBV30 and TRBJ2-7; 10 bases agree with TRBD1. CDR3 length: 15 amino acids. Germline CDR1 is GTSNPN and CDR2 is SVGIG (reference sequence). CDR3: CAWSFRDRGSHEQYF. CDR3 nucleotide sequence: TGTGCCTGGAGTTTCCGGGACAGGGGCTCCCACGAGCAGTACTTC. Using reference TRBV30 and TRBJ2-7 for the parts outside the CDR3, the full variable domain is SQTIHQWPATLVQPVGSPLSLECTVEGTSNPNLYWYRQAAGRGLQLLFYSVGIGQISSEVPQNLSASRPQDRQFILSSKKLLLSDSGFYLCAWSFRDRGSHEQYFGPGTRLTVT.

The chain joins TRBV25-1 to TRBJ2-5; TRBD1 aligns across 9 bases. V dropped 9 bases and J dropped 1; count of bases not matched to a gene: 3. The CDR3 length is 13 residues. Germline V gene lookup returns CDR1 MGHDK and CDR2 SYGVNS. CDR3 sequence reads: CASRTGAQETQYF. The CDR3 nucleotides read TGTGCCAGTAGGACAGGGGCCCAAGAGACCCAGTACTTC.

This clone occurred a few times. This chain joins TRBV19 and TRBJ1-1, with D tentatively TRBD1 (5 bases). This CDR3 is built from 13 residues. Between the trimmed V and J ends, which lost 7 bases and 3 bases, there was a span of 12 bases. CDR1 is LNHDA and CDR2 is SQIVND in the germline V gene (reference sequence). In DNA, the CDR3 is TGTGCCAGTACCCAACAGGAGTACACTGAAGCTTTCTTT. Translated: CASTQQEYTEAFF.

This clone appeared a single time. The chain uses TRBV5-1 and TRBJ1-2, with TRBD1 matching over 7 bases. The germline gives CDR1 SGHRS, CDR2 YFSETQ. V trimming: 4 bases; J trimming: 2 bases; junction bases outside the gene matches: 5. There are 14 residues in the CDR3. CDR3 DNA sequence: TGCGCCAGCAGCGTGACGACAGGGAACTATGGCTACACCTTC. It yields the protein CASSVTTGNYGYTF.

This clone appeared once. V is TRBV28 and J is TRBJ2-5; 10 bases line up with TRBD1. From germline, CDR1 is MDHEN and CDR2 SYDVKM. The CDR3 spans 15 residues. With V trimmed by 5 bases and J by 5 bases, 8 bases remained unmatched. CDR3 sequence: CASSTTGGTEETQYF. The CDR3 bases are TGTGCCAGCAGTACGACAGGGGGCACCGAGGAGACCCAGTACTTC.

V is TRBV2 and J is TRBJ2-7, with 11 bases matching TRBD1. Germline CDR1 is SNHLY and CDR2 is FYNNEI. The trim removed 7 bases at V and 4 bases at J, leaving 6 bases unmatched. The CDR3 sequence is 14 residues long. CDR3 residues: CASTRTGGVYEQYF. DNA of the CDR3: TGTGCCAGCACTAGGACAGGGGGCGTGTACGAGCAGTACTTC.

The V call is TRBV5-6, the J call TRBJ1-1, with D possibly matching TRBD1 (5 bases). The germline V and J ends were trimmed by 2 bases and 1 base, with 6 bases remaining between them. Germline V gives CDR1 SGHDT, CDR2 YYEEEE. This CDR3 has 13 residues. For the CDR3, the DNA is TGTGCCAGCAGCTTCGGACAGAACACTGAAGCTTTCTTT. Encoded protein: CASSFGQNTEAFF.

The count of this clone is one. V is TRBV30 and J is TRBJ1-4; maybe TRBD1 (5 bases). V lost 4 bases and J 3 bases, leaving 9 bases between the germline ends. The CDR3 is made up of 13 amino acids. The germline gives CDR1 GTSNPN, CDR2 SVGIG (reference sequence). In DNA, the CDR3 is TGTGCCTGGAAAGGGGCGCCTAATGAAAAACTGTTTTTT. Encoded protein: CAWKGAPNEKLFF.

The V gene is TRBV9, the J gene TRBJ1-4; D is uncertain. The CDR3 consists of 13 residues. From germline, CDR1 is SGDLS and CDR2 YYNGEE. V was cut by 3 bases and J by 8 bases, with 11 bases left in between. CDR3 residues: CASSAPNQEKLFF. The DNA for the CDR3 is TGTGCCAGCAGCGCCCCCAACCAGGAAAAACTGTTTTTT.

This chain uses TRBV13 with TRBJ2-7, with D perhaps TRBD1 (5 bases). Germline V gene data show CDR1 as PRHDT and CDR2 as FYEKMQ (reference sequence). This CDR3 contains 13 residues. The V end was cut by 5 bases, the J end by 2 bases, with 10 bases between. The CDR3 region has the DNA TGTGCCAGCAGCCCAGGGTCCACCTACGAGCAGTACTTC. Protein product: CASSPGSTYEQYF.